This passage covers 8 T cell receptor beta chains from one sample sequenced in a study of CD8+CD57+ T cells in acquired aplastic anemia. CDR3 and TCR beta VDJ profiling relied on a genomic DNA template. TCRdb recomputed calls from the reads with MiXCR, one row per CDR3 protein. This table holds over 200,000 distinct CDR3 sequences, under 65% found once. Material: sorted CD4+, CD8+, or CD8+CD57+ T cells (not recorded which) from PBMCs. These receptors originate from a human donor in good health.

This clonotype has at least ten counts. The chain uses TRBV14 and TRBJ2-5; the D is unclear. Germline CDR1 is SGHDN and CDR2 is FVKESK. The CDR3 has 13 residues. V gave up 4 bases and J gave up 4 bases, with 10 bases separating them. In DNA, the CDR3 is TGTGCCAGCAGCCTAGGGTGGGGAGAGACCCAGTACTTC. Amino acid sequence: CASSLGWGETQYF.

Many counts were recorded for this clonotype. This rearrangement joins TRBV27 to TRBJ2-7; a weak D match, TRBD1 (6 bases). In germline, CDR1 is MNHEY, CDR2 SMNVEV (reference sequence). CDR3 length: 14 residues. V dropped 5 bases and J dropped 2 bases, with 13 bases sitting between them. CDR3 DNA: TGTGCCAGCAGTCCTCCGGGACAAGCCTACGAGCAGTACTTC. Its translation: CASSPPGQAYEQYF.

The chain couples TRBV24-1 to TRBJ1-2, with TRBD1 matching over 7 bases. The CDR3 length is 13 residues. The germline V gene has CDR1 KGHDR and CDR2 SFDVKD. Trimming took 5 bases from V and 6 from J; bases not matched to a gene: 5. Written as DNA, the CDR3 is TGTGCCACCAGTGGTACAGGGGCGAATGGCTACACCTTC. It codes for CATSGTGANGYTF.

The chain recombines TRBV7-2 with TRBJ1-2; D possibly corresponds to TRBD1 (5 bases). Germline V gene data show CDR1 as SGHTA and CDR2 as FQGNSA. This CDR3 is built from 14 residues. Trimming removed 2 bases from V and 6 bases from J, with 13 bases in between. The CDR3 region has the DNA TGTGCCAGCAGCTTAACGGCGGGGGTGGATGGCTACACCTTC. It encodes CASSLTAGVDGYTF.

This clonotype has at least ten counts. The chain recombines TRBV6-5 with TRBJ1-2; no clear D. The CDR3 runs to 16 residues. CDR1 and CDR2 (germline): MNHEY, SVGAGI. Trimming stripped 0 bases from V and 6 bases from J, with 17 bases between. Here the CDR3 DNA reads TGTGCCAGCAGTTACTCGCGCCACTCCCTACCAGATGGCTACACCTTC. This sequence encodes CASSYSRHSLPDGYTF.

This clonotype appeared many times. This chain links TRBV5-1 with TRBJ1-1; tentatively, D is TRBD1 (6 bases). V shed 3 bases and J shed 0 bases, with 15 bases lying between them. Per germline, CDR1 SGHRS and CDR2 YFSETQ. The CDR3 extends over 16 amino acids. The CDR3 DNA reads TGCGCCAGCAGCTCACCCCGACAGGAGTTGAACACTGAAGCTTTCTTT. Translated, it gives CASSSPRQELNTEAFF.

The chain couples TRBV28 to TRBJ1-5; D unresolved. Germline V gene data show CDR1 as MDHEN and CDR2 as SYDVKM. CDR3 length: 13 residues. Trimming took 8 bases from V and 6 from J, leaving 14 bases between them. CDR3 sequence (DNA): TGTGCCAGCGGAGGAGGGTCGCGTCAGCCCCAGCATTTT. Translation: CASGGGSRQPQHF.

Remarks on this clonotype: A much larger clone differs by one base, so this may be a read error. The CDR3 region is CASSQSSRGGTDTQYF. DNA of the CDR3: TGCGCCAGCAGCCAATCTTCGAGGGGGGGCACAGATACGCAGTATTTT. The chain links TRBV4-3 to TRBJ2-3; either TRBD1 or TRBD2 may supply D (6 bases each). The V end was cut by 2 bases, the J end by 1 base, with 13 bases between. The CDR3 has 16 amino acids. The V gene's germline CDR1 is LGHNA and CDR2 YSLEER.